This T cell receptor beta chain is drawn from a study of regulatory T cells in long-lasting Graves disease. CDR3 length: 14 amino acids. V shed 1 base, J shed 6 bases, and the junction held 7 bases outside the gene matches. Germline assignment: CDR1 SGHRS and CDR2 YFSETQ. Study-wide results and limits: Authors noted too few samples as a limitation.

In this sample, this clonotype turned up a few times. Its antigen is still unknown. Sequencing libraries for TCR beta were prepared with iRepertoire HTBI primers and Arm-PCR of CDR3 regions. TCRdb redid the calling of the multiplex PCR reads with MiXCR, one entry per CDR3 protein. This sample has roughly 450,000 distinct CDR3 sequences, with around 20% found just once. The sample's time point: persistent/refractory GD, antithyroid drugs over 5 years with positive TRAb. PBMCs were the source of the RNA used for TCR sequencing. The sequence was collected from a female donor with Graves disease. The V call is TRBV5-1, the J call TRBJ2-7, with TRBD1 matching over 7 bases. The sample was peripheral blood mononuclear cells (PBMCs), taken when the disease was refractory, from a patient treated with antithyroid drugs. CDR3 sequence (DNA): TGCGCCAGCAGCTTGACAGGGGAGCAGGGCGAGCAGTACTTC. It specifies CASSLTGEQGEQYF.